Each of the 24 T cell receptor beta chains below was sequenced from the same sample in a study of technical replicates of blood from several donors. Assay used: immunoSEQ multiplex PCR; TCRdb lists only in-frame clones, some missing. Here the sample spans tens of thousands of clones, over 75% being singletons. Source material: PBMCs. The receptors come from a human donor in good health. Some clones in this sample may be carry-over from other donors' samples.

This chain connects TRBV30 to TRBJ1-4, with a tentative D call TRBD1 (6 bases). The V gene's germline CDR1 is GTSNPN and CDR2 SVGIG (reference sequence). The CDR3 has 15 amino acids. The V and J ends lost 1 base and 1 base respectively, with 10 bases between them. CDR3 sequence reads: CAWSAPDRTNEKLFF. The CDR3, as DNA: TGTGCCTGGAGTGCCCCGGACAGAACTAATGAAAAACTGTTTTTT.

The chain has TRBV7-3 and TRBJ2-1, with TRBD2 identical over 15 bases. The CDR3 extends over 16 amino acids. Germline CDR1 and CDR2: SGHTA and FQGTGA. The ends lost 4 bases at V and 7 bases at J; junction bases unmatched: 5. The CDR3 bases are TGTGCCAGCAGCTCCGCGGGACTAGCGGGGGGTAATGAGCAGTTCTTC. Its translation: CASSSAGLAGGNEQFF.

This sequence joins TRBV7-2 and TRBJ2-5, with 7 positions matching TRBD2. V shed 2 bases, J shed 5 bases, and the junction held 8 bases outside the gene matches. This CDR3 is 15 amino acids long. From germline, CDR1 is SGHTA and CDR2 FQGNSA. CDR3 sequence: CASSLQTARGETQYF. As DNA, the CDR3 is TGTGCCAGCAGCTTACAGACTGCGCGGGGGGAGACCCAGTACTTC.

The V and J genes are TRBV13 and TRBJ2-3; 14 bases are shared with TRBD2. V shed 10 bases and J 4 bases; nucleotides not matched to a gene: 4. The V gene's germline CDR1 is PRHDT and CDR2 FYEKMQ (reference sequence). The CDR3 totals 14 residues. This CDR3 reads CATGTSGGSDTQYF. The DNA of the CDR3 is TGTGCCACCGGGACTAGCGGGGGATCAGATACGCAGTATTTT.

V gene TRBV5-1 combines with J gene TRBJ1-6; D is possibly TRBD1 (6 bases). This CDR3 is 15 amino acids long. CDR1 and CDR2 (germline): SGHRS, YFSETQ. V lost 0 bases to trimming and J lost 10 bases, with 14 bases between them. DNA for the CDR3: TGCGCCAGCAGCTTGGAGACAGGCGCAGTGTCACCCCTCCACTTT. Translated, it gives CASSLETGAVSPLHF.

This chain links TRBV7-9 with TRBJ1-1; 9 nucleotides line up with TRBD1. Germline V gene data show CDR1 as SEHNR and CDR2 as FQNEAQ (reference sequence). Trimming cost V 8 bases and J 5 bases; bases outside gene matches: 9. There are 14 residues in the CDR3. As DNA, the CDR3 is TGTGCCAGCCAGTTAGAGACAGGGGGAACTGAAGCTTTCTTT. This sequence encodes CASQLETGGTEAFF.

The chain links TRBV11-2 to TRBJ1-2, with 9 bases matching TRBD1. Germline CDR1 and CDR2: SGHAT and FQNNGV. The ends lost 4 bases at V and 5 bases at J; junction bases unmatched: 11. CDR3 length: 16 amino acids. The CDR3 loop reads CASSSVSGQGGYGYTF. The CDR3, as DNA: TGTGCCAGCAGCTCCGTTTCGGGACAGGGTGGATATGGCTACACCTTC.

This chain links TRBV27 with TRBJ2-7; 9 bases match TRBD2. V lost 6 bases to trimming and J lost 4 bases; unmatched junction nucleotides: 16. The germline V gene has CDR1 MNHEY and CDR2 SMNVEV (reference sequence). The CDR3 spans 17 residues. CDR3 nucleotides: TGTGCCAGCAGCCAACCCCCAATAGCGGGAGTACATTACGAGCAGTACTTC. This codes for CASSQPPIAGVHYEQYF.

The chain couples TRBV9 to TRBJ2-7; 8 bases fit TRBD1. Trimming cost V 3 bases and J 5 bases; bases outside gene matches: 10. Germline loops: CDR1 SGDLS, CDR2 YYNGEE. CDR3 length: 15 amino acids. CDR3: CASSEEKTGVDEQYF. The CDR3 DNA reads as TGTGCCAGCAGCGAAGAAAAGACAGGGGTCGACGAGCAGTACTTC.

The rearrangement uses TRBV20-1 and TRBJ2-1; D is uncertain. Germline assignment: CDR1 DFQATT and CDR2 SNEGSKA (reference sequence). V was clipped by 3 bases and J by 9 bases, with 9 bases between them. This CDR3 is built from 11 residues. The CDR3 region is CSASSRGEQFF. The CDR3 coding sequence is TGCAGTGCTAGCTCCCGAGGTGAGCAGTTCTTC.

The chain joins TRBV19 to TRBJ2-1; 7 bases match TRBD2. V lost 4 bases, J lost 2 bases, and 11 bases stayed unmatched. Germline CDR1 LNHDA, CDR2 SQIVND (reference sequence). The CDR3 extends over 17 amino acids. The CDR3 protein is CASSRGIVAGPYNEQFF. The CDR3 coding sequence is TGTGCCAGTAGTAGGGGGATTGTAGCGGGTCCCTACAATGAGCAGTTCTTC.

The V and J genes are TRBV5-1 and TRBJ2-2; D unresolved. The CDR3 runs 11 residues. CDR1 SGHRS and CDR2 YFSETQ come from the germline V gene. V lost 4 bases to trimming and J lost 9 bases, with 7 bases between them. Here the CDR3 reads CASSRVRELFF. The DNA for the CDR3 is TGCGCCAGCAGCCGCGTGAGGGAGCTGTTTTTT.

This chain uses TRBV30 with TRBJ2-7; 14 nucleotides match TRBD2. The CDR3 is 14 residues long. The germline CDR1 and CDR2 sequences are GTSNPN and SVGIG (reference sequence). After removal of 4 bases from V and 3 bases from J, the junction contained 2 bases not matched to a gene. CDR3 loop: CAWTGTSGSYEQYF. CDR3 nucleotide sequence: TGTGCCTGGACTGGGACTAGCGGGAGCTACGAGCAGTACTTC.

The V and J genes are TRBV5-4 and TRBJ2-7, with 9 bases matching TRBD2. Germline CDR1 reads SGHNT; CDR2 reads YYREEE (reference sequence). The ends lost 2 bases at V and 3 bases at J; junction bases unmatched: 9. CDR3 length: 16 residues. The CDR3: CASSFAGGPALYEQYF. CDR3 bases: TGTGCCAGCAGCTTCGCGGGAGGGCCCGCTCTCTACGAGCAGTACTTC. The variable domain in full, completed from reference TRBV5-4 and TRBJ2-7, reads ETGVTQSPTHLIKTRGQQVTLRCSSQSGHNTVSWYQQALGQGPQFIFQYYREEENGRGNFPPRFSGLQFPNYSSELNVNALELDDSALYLCASSFAGGPALYEQYFGPGTRLTVT.

This chain links TRBV9 with TRBJ2-2, with D possibly TRBD2 on 6 matching bases. CDR3 size: 15 residues. V lost 3 bases to trimming and J lost 3 bases, with 12 bases between them. CDR1 SGDLS and CDR2 YYNGEE come from the germline V gene. The CDR3 is CASSGLVRDTGELFF. The CDR3 nucleotides read TGTGCCAGCAGCGGACTAGTTCGGGACACCGGGGAGCTGTTTTTT.

This clone has just a few counts. This rearrangement joins TRBV19 to TRBJ2-1; TRBD1 agrees at 8 bases. V lost 0 bases and J lost 4; bases outside the gene matches: 8. CDR3 length equals 17 residues. CDR1 LNHDA and CDR2 SQIVND come from the germline V gene (reference sequence). CDR3: CASSIDRGTGDYNEQFF. The CDR3 DNA follows: TGTGCCAGTAGTATAGACCGAGGGACAGGAGATTACAATGAGCAGTTCTTC. Combining the CDR3 with reference TRBV19 and TRBJ2-1 gives the whole variable domain DGGITQSPKYLFRKEGQNVTLSCEQNLNHDAMYWYRQDPGQGLRLIYYSQIVNDFQKGDIAEGYSVSREKKESFPLTVTSAQKNPTAFYLCASSIDRGTGDYNEQFFGPGTRLTVL.

The chain has TRBV13 and TRBJ2-3; D gene unclear. CDR3 length: 12 amino acids. Germline V gene sequence: CDR1 PRHDT, CDR2 FYEKMQ (reference sequence). Deletions cut 5 bases from V and 4 bases from J, with 7 bases between. The CDR3 coding sequence is TGTGCCAGCAGCCCAGGTTCAGATACGCAGTATTTT. Encoded protein: CASSPGSDTQYF.

This rearrangement joins TRBV11-2 to TRBJ2-3, with a possible D match to TRBD1 (5 bases). V was shortened by 1 base and J by 0 bases, with 11 bases between the two germline ends. Germline-derived CDR1 and CDR2 are SGHAT and FQNNGV. The CDR3 is 16 residues long. In DNA, the CDR3 is TGTGCCAGCAGCTTAGGGGGCCGGAGCAGCACAGATACGCAGTATTTT. As protein: CASSLGGRSSTDTQYF. Full variable domain (rest looked up from reference TRBV11-2 and TRBJ2-3): EAGVAQSPRYKIIEKRQSVAFWCNPISGHATLYWYQQILGQGPKLLIQFQNNGVVDDSQLPKDRFSAERLKGVDSTLKIQPAKLEDSAVYLCASSLGGRSSTDTQYFGPGTRLTVL.

This clone occurred once. V and J are TRBV7-9 and TRBJ2-5; D gene uncertain. From germline, CDR1 is SEHNR and CDR2 FQNEAQ (reference sequence). The CDR3 is made up of 16 amino acids. Deletions cut 5 bases from V and 3 bases from J, with 19 bases between. The CDR3 DNA is TGTGCCAGCAGCCGCAGATTGGGCCCCGTGGAAGAGACCCAGTACTTC. It yields the protein CASSRRLGPVEETQYF.

This chain links TRBV4-3 with TRBJ2-3; D ambiguous. The CDR3 has 12 residues. Per the germline V gene, CDR1 is LGHNA and CDR2 is YSLEER. V was cut by 2 bases and J by 6 bases, with 6 bases left in between. The CDR3 DNA reads as TGCGCCAGCAGCCAACCCGGGGATACGCAGTATTTT. Translating gives CASSQPGDTQYF.

V and J are TRBV7-2 and TRBJ1-6, with D tentatively TRBD1 (5 bases). The germline CDR1 and CDR2 sequences are SGHTA and FQGNSA. The CDR3 extends over 14 amino acids. Trimming removed 7 bases from V and 8 bases from J, with 15 bases in between. The CDR3 spells CASIPTADYSPLHF. DNA for the CDR3: TGTGCCAGCATCCCGACAGCAGATTATTCACCCCTCCACTTT.

CDR3 amino acids: CASKQGIATDTQYF. The CDR3 nucleotides are TGTGCCAGTAAACAGGGGATAGCCACAGATACGCAGTATTTT. J is TRBJ2-3 and V is TRBV7-3; the match to TRBD1 covers 7 bases. J was trimmed by 2 bases and V by 9 bases; bases with no gene match: 8. Germline-derived CDR1 and CDR2 are SGHTA and FQGTGA. This CDR3 has 14 amino acids.

This clone came up a few times. CDR3 sequence reads: CASSQEAGLGGYTF. In nucleotides, the CDR3 is TGCGCCAGCAGCCAAGAAGCGGGGCTAGGGGGCTACACCTTC. The chain uses TRBV4-3 and TRBJ1-2; possible D gene TRBD1, 5 bases. Trimming cost V 0 bases and J 8 bases, with 13 bases left between them. Germline loops: CDR1 LGHNA, CDR2 YSLEER. The CDR3 has 14 residues.

The chain combines TRBV7-9 with TRBJ1-2; D uncertain. The germline gives CDR1 SEHNR, CDR2 FQNEAQ (reference sequence). V was trimmed by 5 bases and J by 0 bases, leaving 16 bases between them. The CDR3 consists of 16 residues. The CDR3 loop is CASSPRLDKSNYGYTF. The DNA of the CDR3 is TGTGCCAGCAGCCCCCGACTTGATAAATCTAACTATGGCTACACCTTC.